This T cell receptor beta chain came from a study of T cell responses to AZD1222 COVID-19 vaccine. Comment on this clone: Its antigen remains unidentified.

Here immunoSEQ multiplex PCR was the method, and the copy in TCRdb shows in-frame clones only, minus some. The repertoire holds 150,000 to 200,000 clones, with almost 90% as singletons. Study-level results: Just a handful of people given AZD1222 tested seropositive at baseline. Researchers took repertoire samples only after the peak T cell response had come. Mostly white British, mostly female donors; authors suggested clonal diversity may be underestimated.

The TCR comes from an adult who received the AZD1222 COVID-19 vaccine. This specimen consisted of peripheral blood, obtained 28 days after the second AZD1222 dose.

Here the CDR3 reads CASSIPAASSHPGYTF. The CDR3, as DNA: TGTGCCAGTAGTATCCCCGCGGCCAGTTCGCACCCCGGCTACACCTTC. The V call is TRBV19, the J call TRBJ1-2; D gene ambiguous. V shed 3 bases and J shed 8 bases, with 22 bases lying between them. Germline loops: CDR1 LNHDA, CDR2 SQIVND (reference sequence). The CDR3 consists of 16 residues.